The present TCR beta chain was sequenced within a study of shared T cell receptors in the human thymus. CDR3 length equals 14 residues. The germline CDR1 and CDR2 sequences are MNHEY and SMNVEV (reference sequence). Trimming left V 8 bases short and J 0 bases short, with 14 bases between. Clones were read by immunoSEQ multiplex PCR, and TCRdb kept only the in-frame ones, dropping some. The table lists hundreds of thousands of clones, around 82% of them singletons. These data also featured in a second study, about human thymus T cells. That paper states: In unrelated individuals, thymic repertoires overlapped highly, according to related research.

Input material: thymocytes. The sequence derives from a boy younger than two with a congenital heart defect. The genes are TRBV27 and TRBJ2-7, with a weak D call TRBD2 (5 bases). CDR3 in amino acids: CASWRAATSYEQYF. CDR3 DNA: TGTGCCAGCTGGCGGGCGGCGACCTCCTACGAGCAGTACTTC.